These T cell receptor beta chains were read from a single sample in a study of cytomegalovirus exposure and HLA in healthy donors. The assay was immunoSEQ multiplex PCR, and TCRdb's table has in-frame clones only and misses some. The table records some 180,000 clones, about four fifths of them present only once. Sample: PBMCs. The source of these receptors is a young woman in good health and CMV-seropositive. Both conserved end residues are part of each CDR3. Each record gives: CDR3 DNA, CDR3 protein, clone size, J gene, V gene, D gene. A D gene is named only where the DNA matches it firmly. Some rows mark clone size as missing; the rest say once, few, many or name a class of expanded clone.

DNA: TGTGCCAGCAGTCTTAAGACTGTCAATGAGCAGTTCTTC
CDR3: CASSLKTVNEQFF
size: .
J: TRBJ2-1
V: TRBV9
D: .

DNA: TGTGCCAGCAGCCACCGGGACAGGGGATGGGGGAACACCGGGGAGCTGTTTTTT
CDR3: CASSHRDRGWGNTGELFF
size: .
J: TRBJ2-2
V: TRBV9
D: TRBD1

DNA: TGTGCCAGCAGCCAAGGGGGGGGCGGCGGGAGGGCCGGAAATACGCAGTATTTT
CDR3: CASSQGGGGGRAGNTQYF
size: .
J: TRBJ2-3
V: TRBV4-2
D: TRBD2

DNA: TGTGCCAGCAGCTCGACAGGGAGAACCGGGGAGCTGTTTTTT
CDR3: CASSSTGRTGELFF
size: .
J: TRBJ2-2
V: TRBV7-3
D: TRBD1

DNA: TGTGCCAGCAGCTCCCGGGACTCCTACACAGATACGCAGTATTTT
CDR3: CASSSRDSYTDTQYF
size: .
J: TRBJ2-3
V: TRBV7-8
D: .

DNA: TGTGCCAGCAGCTTGGGACAGATCAAACAAGAGACCCAGTACTTC
CDR3: CASSLGQIKQETQYF
size: .
J: TRBJ2-5
V: TRBV5-4
D: .

DNA: TGTGCCAGCAGCGTAGACGGGAGGCCGACGGAGACCCAGTACTTC
CDR3: CASSVDGRPTETQYF
size: few
J: TRBJ2-5
V: TRBV9
D: TRBD2

DNA: TGTGCCTGGAGTGATGAGGACAGGTATAATGAAAAACTGTTTTTT
CDR3: CAWSDEDRYNEKLFF
size: few
J: TRBJ1-4
V: TRBV30
D: TRBD1

DNA: TGTGCCAGCAGAGGACAGGTTGGCTACGAGCAGTACTTC
CDR3: CASRGQVGYEQYF
size: .
J: TRBJ2-7
V: TRBV6-1
D: TRBD1

DNA: TGTGCCAGTAGTATGGGCTGGACAGGGGGCACAGATACGCAGTATTTT
CDR3: CASSMGWTGGTDTQYF
size: .
J: TRBJ2-3
V: TRBV19
D: TRBD1

DNA: TGTGCCAGCAGTTTGGCAGGTCCTTACTACGAGCAGTACTTC
CDR3: CASSLAGPYYEQYF
size: .
J: TRBJ2-7
V: TRBV28
D: .

DNA: TGTGCCACCAGCAGCGCGGGGGGCGAGGATACGCAGTATTTT
CDR3: CATSSAGGEDTQYF
size: .
J: TRBJ2-3
V: TRBV15
D: TRBD2

DNA: TGTGCCAGCAGCGCTTCAGGGCCGAGGGATACGCAGTATTTT
CDR3: CASSASGPRDTQYF
size: .
J: TRBJ2-3
V: TRBV9
D: .

DNA: TGTGCCACCAGCAGAGATAAAGGGATCGAGGGCTACGAGCAGTACTTC
CDR3: CATSRDKGIEGYEQYF
size: .
J: TRBJ2-7
V: TRBV15
D: .

DNA: TGTGCCAGCAGTCCGAGGTCAGGGGGGGAGACCCAGTACTTC
CDR3: CASSPRSGGETQYF
size: .
J: TRBJ2-5
V: TRBV27
D: .

DNA: TGTGCCAGCAGTGAGCAGGGACTAGCGGGAGGGGAGCAGTTCTTC
CDR3: CASSEQGLAGGEQFF
size: .
J: TRBJ2-1
V: TRBV6-4
D: TRBD2